This TCR beta chain was identified during a study of T cells in women clearing cervical HPV infection. Whole-study context: Controls' single incident HPV16 infection cleared within 12 months without precancer. Only a few women had HLA typing results available.

On this clone: Antigen unknown. The read comes to an end 3 residues before the CDR3 does, leaving the germline J gene to fill in the end.

This table comes from immunoSEQ multiplex PCR, and its TCRdb copy is limited to in-frame clones, with some not included. The repertoire table contains tens of thousands of clones. CDR3 length: 15 amino acids. Trimming stripped 2 bases from V and 3 bases from J, with 13 bases between. CDR1 is SGHTA and CDR2 is FQGNSA in the germline V gene. Points from the study as a whole: Unknown T-cell numbers per sample may underlie the richness differences.

Sequencing used blood buffy coat. The TCR was taken from a woman between 18 and 75 years old with a cervical HPV16 infection that either progressed to CIN3+ or cleared (not recorded which). The chain has TRBV7-2 and TRBJ2-5, with TRBD2 as a possible D gene (5 bases). The CDR3 loop is CASSLTGEREETQYF. The DNA read from the CDR3 is TGTGCCAGCAGCTTAACCGGGGAGAGGGAAGAGACC.